The 26 T cell receptor beta chains listed next were all sequenced from one sample in a study of PD-1 blockade in classical Hodgkin lymphoma. Produced via immunoSEQ multiplex PCR; TCRdb's table is partial and in-frame only. This table holds roughly 47,000 clones, around 81% found once. Autologous stem cell transplantation was followed by relapse in every patient, and brentuximab vedotin exposure varied. The sequences come from peripheral blood mononuclear cells (PBMCs), collected before the second cycle of nivolumab. All receptors derive from a human donor with classical Hodgkin lymphoma.

This chain links TRBV21-1 with TRBJ2-7; the table's D call of TRBD2 was not tested on the DNA. TRBV21-1 is noted as a pseudogene. CDR3 length equals 17 residues. The DNA for the CDR3 is TGTGCCAGCAGCAAACGGACTAGCGGGGGAAAGGCCTACGAGCAGTACTTC. Translated: CASSKRTSGGKAYEQYF.

This clone was seen a single time. CDR3 sequence: CASSLNPGGNFNSPLHF. The CDR3 coding sequence is TGTGCCAGCAGCTTAAATCCAGGGGGGAACTTTAATTCACCCCTCCACTTT. The rearrangement links TRBV7-2 to TRBJ1-6, with 7 bases lining up with TRBD1. The CDR3 length is 17 residues. Germline CDR1 is SGHTA and CDR2 is FQGNSA. V dropped 2 bases and J dropped 6; count of bases not matched to a gene: 10.

J is TRBJ2-7 and V is TRBV9; 10 bases are shared with TRBD1. The CDR3 runs 15 residues. With V trimmed by 0 bases and J by 6 bases, 6 bases remained unmatched. CDR1 is SGDLS, CDR2 YYNGEE, per germline. The CDR3 protein is CASSVEMGQGSEQYF. The CDR3 DNA sequence: TGTGCCAGCAGCGTAGAAATGGGACAGGGGTCCGAGCAGTACTTC.

The chain employs TRBV9 and TRBJ2-4; TRBD2 aligns across 9 bases. V shed 4 bases, J shed 0 bases, and the junction held 20 bases outside the gene matches. This CDR3 contains 21 residues. The germline CDR1 and CDR2 sequences are SGDLS and YYNGEE. Here the CDR3 DNA reads TGTGCCAGCAGCCCCCGTAGTAGCTCTAGCGGGATTCTATTAGCCAAAAACATTCAGTACTTC. Translating it yields CASSPRSSSSGILLAKNIQYF.

This chain's CDR3 is CASSLDIEGSYGYTF. The CDR3 DNA follows: TGTGCCAGCAGCTTAGATATTGAGGGATCCTATGGCTACACCTTC. This rearrangement joins TRBV11-2 to TRBJ1-2; D unresolved. Germline V gene lookup returns CDR1 SGHAT and CDR2 FQNNGV. V lost 0 bases and J lost 4, with 12 bases in between. The CDR3 length is 15 residues.

This clone was found many times. V is TRBV4-2 and J is TRBJ2-7; 7 positions match TRBD2. Per germline, CDR1 LGHNA and CDR2 YNFKEQ. Trimming removed 1 base from V and 0 bases from J; junction bases left unmatched: 9. This CDR3 region has 17 residues. CDR3 residues: CASSQASGNAHSYEQYF. CDR3 DNA sequence: TGTGCCAGCAGCCAAGCAAGCGGGAACGCCCACTCCTACGAGCAGTACTTC.

This chain links TRBV7-2 with TRBJ2-3; 9 bases are shared with TRBD2. Germline V gene data show CDR1 as SGHTA and CDR2 as FQGNSA. V dropped 1 base and J dropped 2; count of bases not matched to a gene: 4. The CDR3 spans 16 residues. The CDR3 DNA is TGTGCCAGCAGCTTAGGGCTAGCGGGGCCCACAGATACGCAGTATTTT. Translating it yields CASSLGLAGPTDTQYF.

This clone has just a few counts. This chain connects TRBV5-1 to TRBJ1-1; D is undetermined. Germline V gene data show CDR1 as SGHRS and CDR2 as YFSETQ. V lost 0 bases and J lost 1, with 7 bases in between. This CDR3 is 14 amino acids long. This CDR3 is CASSLVAQNTEAFF. CDR3 in DNA: TGCGCCAGCAGCTTGGTGGCCCAGAACACTGAAGCTTTCTTT.

CDR3 DNA: TGTGCCAGTAGCGGACGGCTCAACACTGAAGCTTTCTTT. Its translation is CASSGRLNTEAFF. V and J are TRBV19 and TRBJ1-1; D is undetermined. This CDR3 has 13 residues. Trimming stripped 6 bases from V and 2 bases from J, with 10 bases between. In germline, CDR1 is LNHDA, CDR2 SQIVND (reference sequence). Supplemented by reference TRBV19 and TRBJ1-1, the full variable domain reads DGGITQSPKYLFRKEGQNVTLSCEQNLNHDAMYWYRQDPGQGLRLIYYSQIVNDFQKGDIAEGYSVSREKKESFPLTVTSAQKNPTAFYLCASSGRLNTEAFFGQGTRLTVV.

The chain links TRBV7-8 to TRBJ1-5; no definite D call. V was clipped by 0 bases and J by 2 bases, with 8 bases between them. Germline CDR1 and CDR2: SGHVS and FQNEAQ. The CDR3 has 15 amino acids. In nucleotides, the CDR3 is TGTGCCAGCAGCTTAGCCTCGGTACGCAATCAGCCCCAGCATTTT. Translation gives CASSLASVRNQPQHF. Complete variable domain (other parts from reference TRBV7-8 and TRBJ1-5): GAGVSQSPRYKVAKRGQDVALRCDPISGHVSLFWYQQALGQGPEFLTYFQNEAQLDKSGLPSDRFFAERPEGSVSTLKIQRTQQEDSAVYLCASSLASVRNQPQHFGDGTRLSIL.

The chain uses TRBV6-5 and TRBJ1-1; maybe TRBD1 (5 bases). Germline V lookup: CDR1 MNHEY, CDR2 SVGAGI. The CDR3 sequence is 13 residues long. V was cut by 2 bases and J by 7 bases, with 11 bases left in between. The CDR3 sequence: CASSYSGGGEAFF. The CDR3 DNA reads TGTGCCAGCAGTTACAGCGGGGGGGGTGAAGCTTTCTTT.

The chain uses TRBV6-5 and TRBJ1-1, with a possible D match to TRBD1 (5 bases). Trimming removed 5 bases from V and 5 bases from J, with 15 bases in between. This CDR3 has 14 residues. Germline V gene lookup returns CDR1 MNHEY and CDR2 SVGAGI. CDR3: CASSAGGVWTEAFF. CDR3 nucleotide sequence: TGTGCCAGCAGTGCTGGAGGGGTATGGACTGAAGCTTTCTTT.

The chain is built from TRBV6-5 and TRBJ1-4; tentatively, D is TRBD1 (6 bases). The CDR3 is 13 residues long. The germline V gene has CDR1 MNHEY and CDR2 SVGAGI. With 6 bases removed from V and 5 bases from J, the gap between germline ends came to 10 bases. CDR3 loop: CASSDRPNEKLFF. The CDR3 DNA is TGTGCCAGCAGCGACAGGCCGAATGAAAAACTGTTTTTT.

This sequence joins TRBV6-6 and TRBJ1-4; D is unresolved. CDR1 is MNHNY, CDR2 SVGAGI, per germline (reference sequence). V was pared by 7 bases and J by 2 bases, with 11 bases between. The CDR3 runs to 14 residues. In DNA form, the CDR3 reads TGTGCCAGCATCCAGGCGGGGACTAATGAAAAACTGTTTTTT. Translation gives CASIQAGTNEKLFF.

The chain recombines TRBV5-4 with TRBJ1-1; 9 bases line up with TRBD1. CDR1 is SGHNT and CDR2 is YYREEE in the germline V gene (reference sequence). V was pared by 3 bases and J by 1 base, with 4 bases of the junction left unmatched. The CDR3 sequence is 15 residues long. The CDR3 loop reads CASSWTGAGNTEAFF. The CDR3 bases are TGTGCCAGCAGCTGGACAGGGGCTGGGAACACTGAAGCTTTCTTT.

This clone occurred a few times. The chain joins TRBV28 to TRBJ1-2, with no clear D. CDR3 length: 11 amino acids. V lost 6 bases to trimming and J lost 11 bases, with 13 bases between them. CDR1 and CDR2 from the germline V gene are MDHEN and SYDVKM. This CDR3 is CASSATRVYTF. The DNA of the CDR3 is TGTGCCAGCAGCGCAACCCGGGTATACACCTTC.

The CDR3 spells CASSYRDRANSPLHF. The CDR3 DNA is TGTGCCAGCAGCTACCGGGACAGAGCCAATTCACCCCTCCACTTT. The V gene is TRBV6-5, the J gene TRBJ1-6, with TRBD1 identical over 7 bases. The CDR3 runs to 15 residues. With 6 bases clipped from V and 7 bases from J, the junction kept 9 bases outside the gene matches. Germline lookup yields CDR1 MNHEY and CDR2 SVGAGI.

The chain combines TRBV6-1 with TRBJ2-2; 7 nucleotides align to TRBD2. CDR3 size: 16 residues. The V and J ends lost 2 bases and 3 bases, in that order; junction bases with no gene match: 6. Germline V gene lookup returns CDR1 MNHNS and CDR2 SASEGT. CDR3 amino acids: CASSEQGGSYTGELFF. DNA of the CDR3: TGTGCCAGCAGTGAACAAGGCGGGAGCTACACCGGGGAGCTGTTTTTT.

This sequence joins TRBV11-2 and TRBJ1-2; tentative D call: TRBD1 (6 bases). Trimming shortened V by 5 bases and J by 7 bases, and 14 bases separated the two germline ends. This CDR3 has 13 residues. Germline CDR1 and CDR2: SGHAT and FQNNGV. The CDR3 nucleotides read TGTGCCAGCAGCGGGGGGCCAGGGGCTGGCTACACCTTC. It encodes CASSGGPGAGYTF.

This clone was observed once. The V gene is TRBV5-1, the J gene TRBJ1-4; 7 nucleotides line up with TRBD1. This CDR3 comprises 16 residues. J was trimmed by 1 base and V by 2 bases; bases with no gene match: 5. Germline V gene lookup returns CDR1 SGHRS and CDR2 YFSETQ. CDR3 nucleotide sequence: TGCGCCAGCAGCTTAGGGGGCGCCGGAACTAATGAAAAACTGTTTTTT. Protein: CASSLGGAGTNEKLFF.

The chain couples TRBV2 to TRBJ2-2; D may be TRBD1 (6 bases). The germline V gene has CDR1 SNHLY and CDR2 FYNNEI. This CDR3 comprises 15 residues. V lost 4 bases and J lost 5, with 14 bases in between. The CDR3 region has the DNA TGTGCCAGCAGTGGGGGGCTAGCAACGACCGGGGAGCTGTTTTTT. It translates to CASSGGLATTGELFF.

This chain connects TRBV21-1 to TRBJ2-1; the table's D call of TRBD1 was not tested on the DNA. TRBV21-1 is labeled a pseudogene. This CDR3 comprises 15 residues. CDR3 DNA: TGTGCCAGCAGCAAACGTGAGGACAGATACAATGAGCAGTTCTTC. Amino acids: CASSKREDRYNEQFF.

The chain employs TRBV9 and TRBJ2-4, with D uncertain. Germline values: CDR1 SGDLS, CDR2 YYNGEE. The CDR3 loop spans 14 amino acids. V was pared by 0 bases and J by 0 bases, with 4 bases between. The CDR3 region has the DNA TGTGCCAGCAGCGTAGGGCTAGCCAAAAACATTCAGTACTTC. The encoded protein is CASSVGLAKNIQYF.

The V gene is TRBV6-1, the J gene TRBJ2-2; TRBD2 agrees at 12 bases. The CDR3 has 15 amino acids. Germline V lookup: CDR1 MNHNS, CDR2 SASEGT. V shed 5 bases and J 6 bases; nucleotides not matched to a gene: 4. CDR3 nucleotide sequence: TGTGCCAGCAGTCTAGCGGGGGGGCCGGCCGGGGAGCTGTTTTTT. It encodes CASSLAGGPAGELFF.

In its sample, this clone was seen a few times. The chain has TRBV19 and TRBJ1-2; the match to TRBD1 covers 9 bases. The CDR3 is 16 amino acids. The germline V gene has CDR1 LNHDA and CDR2 SQIVND (reference sequence). Trimming at V came to 6 bases and at J to 0 bases, leaving 8 bases not matched to a gene. The CDR3 DNA is TGTGCCAGTAGCCCCACCGGGACAGGGACTAACTATGGCTACACCTTC. Residues: CASSPTGTGTNYGYTF.

The rearrangement links TRBV7-6 to TRBJ2-3; 13 nucleotides line up with TRBD2. The V segment lost 5 bases and the J segment 2 bases; nucleotides outside the gene matches: 13. This CDR3 has 19 amino acids. Germline V CDR1 and CDR2: SGHVS, FNYEAQ. In DNA, the CDR3 is TGTGCCAGCAGCGACCATGCCGGGACTAGCGGGGACCCCACAGATACGCAGTATTTT. Translating gives CASSDHAGTSGDPTDTQYF.